This T cell receptor (beta chain) was observed in a study of Tregs in tolerant kidney transplant recipients. Findings and caveats of the study: Activated donor B cell expansion appeared to reveal the most relevant donor-specific TCRbeta repertoire. Findings come from small patient numbers and require larger validation.

The CDR3 consists of 17 residues. The protocol was immunoSEQ multiplex PCR, while the TCRdb copy is restricted to in-frame clones and leaves out a portion. The sample carries roughly 70,000 clones, 84% recorded once. About this clone itself: Antigen unknown.

Material: CD4+ T cells from blood. The TCR sequence derives from a human donor in good health. This chain links TRBV21-1 with TRBJ1-2; no check of the table's D call, TRBD1, against the DNA was made. TRBV21-1 has pseudogene status. The chain's CDR3 is CASSKKGPGQVNYGYTF. Here the CDR3 DNA reads TGTGCCAGCAGCAAAAAGGGCCCCGGACAGGTGAACTATGGCTACACCTTC.